Following are 21 T cell receptor beta chains from one sample sequenced in a study of cytomegalovirus exposure and HLA in healthy donors. This PCR relied on a set of 60 Vbeta primers and 13 Jbeta primers. Profiling relied on immunoSEQ multiplex PCR, and the TCRdb table lists in-frame clones only, not all of them. The table shows 150,000 to 200,000 clones, with around 84% occurring only once. The specimen was PBMCs. The receptor source for this set is a man aged 45-60 years in good health and CMV-seropositive.

J is TRBJ2-1 and V is TRBV6-5; TRBD2 might be the D (5 bases). The germline V gene has CDR1 MNHEY and CDR2 SVGAGI. V was pared by 5 bases and J by 6 bases, with 17 bases between. CDR3 length: 15 residues. CDR3 protein: CASSGQPPGSNEQFF. CDR3 DNA sequence: TGTGCCAGCAGTGGCCAACCCCCGGGGAGCAATGAGCAGTTCTTC.

J is TRBJ2-5 and V is TRBV7-6, with 16 bases fitting TRBD2. This CDR3 region has 18 residues. With V trimmed by 0 bases and J by 5 bases, 6 bases remained unmatched. Germline V CDR1 and CDR2: SGHVS, FNYEAQ. The CDR3 DNA is TGTGCCAGCAGCTTAGCCGGGACTAGCGGGAGGGCCCGGGAGACCCAGTACTTC. Translating gives CASSLAGTSGRARETQYF.

The chain uses TRBV10-2 and TRBJ2-2; 9 nucleotides agree with TRBD2. Germline CDR1 and CDR2: WSHSY and SAAADI. V trimming: 6 bases; J trimming: 1 base; junction bases outside the gene matches: 9. The CDR3 sequence is 17 residues long. CDR3 amino acids: CASSDLLAGRNTGELFF. The DNA for the CDR3 is TGCGCCAGCAGCGACCTTCTAGCGGGAAGGAACACCGGGGAGCTGTTTTTT.

The rearrangement uses TRBV18 and TRBJ1-3; D call uncertain. Per the germline V gene, CDR1 is KGHSH and CDR2 is LQKENI. CDR3 length: 17 amino acids. V dropped 3 bases and J dropped 2 bases, with 17 bases sitting between them. CDR3 amino acids: CASSPSPPGSAGNTIYF. The CDR3 DNA reads as TGTGCCAGCTCACCGTCCCCCCCAGGCAGTGCTGGAAACACCATATATTTT.

This chain joins TRBV4-1 and TRBJ1-5, with 7 bases matching TRBD1. Per germline, CDR1 MGHRA and CDR2 YSYEKL. The V gene end was trimmed by 1 base and the J gene end by 0 bases; junction bases not matched to a gene: 3. This CDR3 spans 16 amino acids. The chain's CDR3 is CASSQGYRGSNQPQHF. The DNA of the CDR3 is TGCGCCAGCAGCCAAGGTTACAGGGGTAGCAATCAGCCCCAGCATTTT.

The CDR3 sequence: CASSPRGPRGYTF. The CDR3 DNA is TGTGCCAGCAGCCCTCGGGGTCCACGGGGCTACACCTTC. This sequence joins TRBV9 and TRBJ1-2; D is unresolved. Germline values: CDR1 SGDLS, CDR2 YYNGEE. V was trimmed by 4 bases and J by 8 bases, leaving 15 bases between them. CDR3 size: 13 residues.

This sequence joins TRBV11-3 and TRBJ2-1; 14 bases align to TRBD2. Germline V gene data show CDR1 as SGHNT and CDR2 as YENEEA. This CDR3 contains 20 residues. V dropped 5 bases and J dropped 2; count of bases not matched to a gene: 14. As DNA, the CDR3 is TGTGCCAGCAGCCTAAATCCGGGACTAGCGGGGGTCAAGGCCTACAATGAGCAGTTCTTC. Amino acid sequence: CASSLNPGLAGVKAYNEQFF.

V usage is TRBV5-8 and J usage is TRBJ2-5; D gene uncertain. This CDR3 is built from 13 residues. V was cut by 0 bases and J by 2 bases, with 5 bases left in between. CDR1 SGHTS and CDR2 YDEGEE come from the germline V gene. DNA for the CDR3: TGTGCCAGCAGCTTGGCCCAGCAAGAGACCCAGTACTTC. This gives the protein CASSLAQQETQYF.

The chain couples TRBV5-1 to TRBJ1-5; the D gene is possibly TRBD1 (6 bases). The CDR3 spans 16 residues. Trimming removed 0 bases at V and 0 bases at J, with 10 bases between. Germline-derived CDR1 and CDR2 are SGHRS and YFSETQ. The DNA for the CDR3 is TGCGCCAGCAGCTTGGGGGACAAGGATAGCAATCAGCCCCAGCATTTT. Translated, it gives CASSLGDKDSNQPQHF.

The table lists this clone with a count of one. The chain carries TRBV2 and TRBJ2-3, with D possibly TRBD1 on 5 matching bases. CDR1 is SNHLY, CDR2 FYNNEI, per germline. The germline V and J ends were trimmed by 1 base and 1 base, with 9 bases remaining between them. CDR3 length: 15 residues. The DNA for the CDR3 is TGTGCCAGCAGTGAAGGGGGCGTACGCACAGATACGCAGTATTTT. This gives the protein CASSEGGVRTDTQYF.

This rearrangement joins TRBV15 to TRBJ1-4; D may be TRBD1 (5 bases). The CDR3 length is 14 residues. Germline-derived CDR1 and CDR2 are LNHNV and YYDKDF (reference sequence). The V end was cut by 6 bases, the J end by 6 bases, with 14 bases between. The CDR3 is CATREGRDHEKLFF. CDR3 bases: TGTGCCACCAGGGAAGGCAGGGATCATGAAAAACTGTTTTTT.

The chain joins TRBV6-5 to TRBJ1-1; 7 positions match TRBD1. From germline, CDR1 is MNHEY and CDR2 SVGAGI. The J segment lost 1 base and the V segment lost 6 bases, leaving 8 bases of the junction unmatched. The CDR3 has 15 amino acids. CDR3 coding DNA: TGTGCCAGCAGCGCCCCTCGGACAGGGAACACTGAAGCTTTCTTT. This translates into CASSAPRTGNTEAFF.

This clone appeared a single time. V gene TRBV7-9 combines with J gene TRBJ2-3, with D hard to call. The CDR3 spans 14 residues. Between the trimmed V and J ends, which lost 1 base and 4 bases, there was a span of 9 bases. Germline CDR1 and CDR2: SEHNR and FQNEAQ (reference sequence). CDR3: CASSLVATADTQYF. CDR3 sequence (DNA): TGTGCCAGCAGCTTAGTTGCTACCGCAGATACGCAGTATTTT.

This chain links TRBV10-3 with TRBJ2-7, with TRBD1 matching 8 bases. The CDR3 runs 14 residues. After removal of 4 bases from V and 3 bases from J, the junction contained 5 bases not matched to a gene. Germline V CDR1 and CDR2: ENHRY, SYGVKD. CDR3 coding DNA: TGTGCCATCAGTGGGCAGGGGGCGGACTACGAGCAGTACTTC. It codes for CAISGQGADYEQYF.

V usage is TRBV7-9 and J usage is TRBJ2-7; possibly TRBD2 for D (5 bases). The CDR3 is made up of 14 amino acids. Germline values: CDR1 SEHNR, CDR2 FQNEAQ (reference sequence). V lost 5 bases and J lost 0, with 11 bases in between. The CDR3 sequence: CASSPDSNSYEQYF. As DNA, the CDR3 is TGTGCCAGCAGCCCGGACTCAAACTCCTACGAGCAGTACTTC.

There are a few counts of this clone. CDR3 sequence: CASKIGTDGNTIYF. CDR3 sequence (DNA): TGTGCCAGTAAAATCGGAACAGATGGAAACACCATATATTTT. The chain has TRBV19 and TRBJ1-3, with D unresolved. CDR1 is LNHDA, CDR2 SQIVND, per germline (reference sequence). The CDR3 sequence is 14 residues long. Trimming pared 7 bases from V and 3 bases from J, leaving 13 bases between.

The chain carries TRBV5-1 and TRBJ1-4; 7 nucleotides agree with TRBD1. CDR1 is SGHRS and CDR2 is YFSETQ in the germline V gene. The V segment lost 4 bases and the J segment 0 bases; nucleotides outside the gene matches: 6. The CDR3 sequence is 16 residues long. CDR3 sequence (DNA): TGCGCCAGCAGCATAGGAGACAGGGCAACTAATGAAAAACTGTTTTTT. Protein product: CASSIGDRATNEKLFF.

CDR3 residues: CASNRYLTGARELFF. CDR3 DNA: TGTGCCAGTAATCGTTATTTAACAGGCGCCAGGGAGCTGTTTTTT. The chain employs TRBV19 and TRBJ2-2; D is perhaps TRBD1 (5 bases). Trimming left V 7 bases short and J 9 bases short, with 21 bases between. The CDR3 consists of 15 residues. Germline lookup yields CDR1 LNHDA and CDR2 SQIVND (reference sequence).

The chain couples TRBV6-6 to TRBJ2-7, with 10 bases lining up with TRBD2. CDR3 length: 16 amino acids. V lost 6 bases to trimming and J lost 1 base; unmatched junction nucleotides: 9. The germline CDR1 and CDR2 sequences are MNHNY and SVGAGI (reference sequence). The CDR3 DNA follows: TGTGCCAGCAGCTCGGGGATAGCGGGAGGATCCTACGAGCAGTACGTC. Translation: CASSSGIAGGSYEQYV.

For this clone: The sample has other DNA sequences that encode this CDR3 too. The chain employs TRBV6-5 and TRBJ1-1, with 8 bases that match TRBD1. J lost 5 bases, V lost 6 bases, and 2 bases had no gene match. CDR1 and CDR2 from the germline V gene are MNHEY and SVGAGI. The CDR3 covers 12 residues. The CDR3 region is CASRQGGTEAFF. For the CDR3, the DNA is TGTGCCAGCAGACAGGGGGGGACTGAAGCTTTCTTT.

V gene TRBV5-1 combines with J gene TRBJ1-2; D might be TRBD1 (5 bases). Trimming removed 4 bases from V and 8 bases from J, with 15 bases in between. The CDR3 spans 13 residues. Germline lookup yields CDR1 SGHRS and CDR2 YFSETQ. CDR3 sequence (DNA): TGCGCCAGCAGCGGGGGGACGGTGCAAGGCTACACCTTC. Translation gives CASSGGTVQGYTF.